The rows below give T cell receptor beta chains drawn from one sample of a study of cytomegalovirus exposure and HLA in healthy donors. Sequencing used immunoSEQ multiplex PCR; TCRdb keeps in-frame clones, though not all of them. The repertoire includes some 100,000 clones, roughly 77% of them detected once, and 4.5% to 5% sits in the top ten. Material: PBMCs. Receptors were obtained from a man aged 45-65 years in good health and CMV-seropositive. CDR3s include the opening cysteine and the closing phenylalanine or tryptophan. D genes are given only for firm matches. Only part of the rows carry a size: once, few, many, or a class if the clone is expanded.

clone_size | j_call | v_call | d_call | cdr3_nt | cdr3_aa
. | TRBJ1-4 | TRBV10-3 | TRBD1 | TGTGCCACCGCGACAGGGAATGAAAAACTGTTTTTT | CATATGNEKLFF
. | TRBJ1-4 | TRBV18 | TRBD1 | TGTGCCAGCTCACCAAACCCGGGACAGGGTGAAAAACTGTTTTTT | CASSPNPGQGEKLFF
few | TRBJ1-6 | TRBV7-8 | . | TGTGCCAGCAGCGTCGGGTCCACGGGGGCCTATAATTCACCCCTCCACTTT | CASSVGSTGAYNSPLHF
. | TRBJ1-2 | TRBV29-1 | TRBD1 | TGCAGCGTGACGGACAGGGAAAATTATGGCTACACCTTC | CSVTDRENYGYTF
few | TRBJ2-6 | TRBV15 | TRBD1 | TGTGCCACCAGCACCAGGGGGCCTGGGGCCAACGTCCTGACTTTC | CATSTRGPGANVLTF
. | TRBJ1-2 | TRBV2 | TRBD1 | TGTGCCAGCAGTGAAGCGTCAGGGGGGATTGGCTACACCTTC | CASSEASGGIGYTF
. | TRBJ1-5 | TRBV6-5 | TRBD1 | TGTGCCAGCATTTCAGGGGGCAGATATCAGCCCCAGCATTTT | CASISGGRYQPQHF
. | TRBJ1-3 | TRBV11-1 | . | TGTGCCAGCAGCCACGACAGACAAGGTGGAAACACCATATATTTT | CASSHDRQGGNTIYF
. | TRBJ1-2 | TRBV6-1 | . | TGTGCCAGCAGTGACAGGGATTTGGGGGGCTACACCTTC | CASSDRDLGGYTF
few | TRBJ1-3 | TRBV27 | . | TGTGCCAGCAGCAGCATGGGGGCGGCTGGAAACACCATATATTTT | CASSSMGAAGNTIYF
few | TRBJ2-5 | TRBV5-4 | TRBD2 | TGTGCCAGCAGCCCGGTAGCGGGGGGACACGAGACCCAGTACTTC | CASSPVAGGHETQYF
. | TRBJ2-2 | TRBV14 | TRBD1 | TGTGCCAGCAGCCAACGACAGGGCCGTGGCACCGGGGAGCTGTTTTTT | CASSQRQGRGTGELFF
. | TRBJ2-3 | TRBV5-5 | TRBD2 | TGTGCCAGCAGCTTGTTCCTAGCGGGAAACACAGATACGCAGTATTTT | CASSLFLAGNTDTQYF
once | TRBJ2-7 | TRBV9 | . | TGTGCCAGCAGCGTACTGTCTGCGGTCGGCGGGAACGAGCAGTACTTC | CASSVLSAVGGNEQYF
once | TRBJ2-2 | TRBV10-2 | TRBD2 | TGCGCCAGCAGCGCCCCGGGCGGGAGTAGAACCGGGGAGCTGTTTTTT | CASSAPGGSRTGELFF
few | TRBJ2-7 | TRBV6-5 | TRBD1 | TGTGCCAGCAGTTCAGCCGGGACAGGGGCCTACGAGCAGTACTTC | CASSSAGTGAYEQYF
once | TRBJ2-5 | TRBV7-9 | . | TGTGCCAGCAGCCATTGGGGGACACGCAGAACCCAGTACTTC | CASSHWGTRRTQYF